This TCR beta chain was sequenced during a study of regulatory T cells in long-lasting Graves disease. The CDR3 has 16 residues. Germline CDR1 reads MNHNS; CDR2 reads SASEGT. J was trimmed by 6 bases and V by 2 bases; bases with no gene match: 9. This sample's time point: newly diagnosed GD, antithyroid drugs for less than 3 months. Following extraction of RNA from PBMCs, that RNA was used to make the TCR library. Arm-PCR of CDR3 regions and iRepertoire HTBI primers were the basis on which TCR beta libraries were built. From the multiplex PCR reads, TCRdb called clonotypes with MiXCR, one entry per CDR3 protein. The top ten clones hold more than 15% of a sample with roughly 500,000 distinct CDR3 sequences, 14% of them seen once. In its sample, this clonotype was seen many times. In addition, the sample was reused for a study of T cells in Graves' hyperthyroidism and ophthalmopathy.

The sample here was peripheral blood mononuclear cells (PBMCs), taken at new diagnosis, from a patient treated with antithyroid drugs. This sequence was found in a woman in her forties or fifties with Graves disease. This chain joins TRBV6-1 and TRBJ1-4, with 7 bases lining up with TRBD1. Written as DNA, the CDR3 is TGTGCCAGCAGTGAATTACGTCGGGACAGAGATGAAAAACTGTTTTTT. Translated: CASSELRRDRDEKLFF.